The 27 T cell receptor beta chains in this list originate from one sample, sequenced in a study of pediatric ulcerative colitis. Sequencing used immunoSEQ multiplex PCR; TCRdb keeps in-frame clones, though not all of them. The data show 55,000 to 65,000 clones, 77% seen once. The sequenced sample consisted of blood. These receptors were obtained from a boy between 5 and 17 years old with moderate ulcerative colitis.

The chain combines TRBV13 with TRBJ1-2; 7 nucleotides align to TRBD1. Germline-derived CDR1 and CDR2 are PRHDT and FYEKMQ (reference sequence). The V segment lost 5 bases and the J segment 6 bases; nucleotides outside the gene matches: 9. The CDR3 is made up of 14 amino acids. DNA of the CDR3: TGTGCCAGCAGCCCAGGGGGGGCGTCGGATGGCTACACCTTC. This encodes CASSPGGASDGYTF.

V and J are TRBV5-1 and TRBJ2-1; no firm D call. V lost 3 bases to trimming and J lost 4 bases, with 11 bases between them. Germline V gene sequence: CDR1 SGHRS, CDR2 YFSETQ. The CDR3 is made up of 14 amino acids. CDR3 sequence (DNA): TGCGCCAGCAGCTCAGTCGCGTTGTACAATGAGCAGTTCTTC. Translation: CASSSVALYNEQFF.

V gene TRBV27 combines with J gene TRBJ2-2, with D unresolved. With 1 base removed from V and 3 bases from J, the gap between germline ends came to 6 bases. There are 14 residues in the CDR3. The germline CDR1 and CDR2 sequences are MNHEY and SMNVEV (reference sequence). CDR3 region: CASSLLAYTGELFF. In DNA form, the CDR3 reads TGTGCCAGCAGTTTATTGGCCTACACCGGGGAGCTGTTTTTT.

V gene TRBV27 combines with J gene TRBJ2-5; TRBD1 is a possible D gene (6 bases). V gave up 5 bases and J gave up 4 bases, with 14 bases separating them. CDR1 is MNHEY and CDR2 is SMNVEV in the germline V gene (reference sequence). The CDR3 covers 14 residues. CDR3 DNA sequence: TGTGCCAGCAGTCGCGGACAGTCAGGAGAGACCCAGTACTTC. This encodes CASSRGQSGETQYF.

The J gene is TRBJ2-5, the V gene TRBV18, with unresolved D. This CDR3 contains 12 residues. Germline assignment: CDR1 KGHSH and CDR2 LQKENI. V was cut by 3 bases and J by 4 bases, with 6 bases left in between. CDR3 amino acids: CASSPARETQYF. CDR3 sequence (DNA): TGTGCCAGCTCACCTGCGCGAGAGACCCAGTACTTC.

The chain uses TRBV30 and TRBJ2-1, with 7 nucleotides matching TRBD1. CDR3 length: 15 residues. J was trimmed by 6 bases and V by 0 bases; bases with no gene match: 8. The germline CDR1 and CDR2 sequences are GTSNPN and SVGIG (reference sequence). CDR3 residues: CAWSVARGYVNEQFF. DNA for the CDR3: TGTGCCTGGAGTGTGGCCAGGGGGTATGTCAATGAGCAGTTCTTC. The entire variable domain, with the rest obtained from reference TRBV30 and TRBJ2-1, is as follows: SQTIHQWPATLVQPVGSPLSLECTVEGTSNPNLYWYRQAAGRGLQLLFYSVGIGQISSEVPQNLSASRPQDRQFILSSKKLLLSDSGFYLCAWSVARGYVNEQFFGPGTRLTVL.

The chain recombines TRBV9 with TRBJ2-7; either TRBD1 or TRBD2 may fit D (5 bases each). The CDR3 totals 16 residues. V lost 3 bases and J 7 bases, leaving 23 bases between the germline ends. Germline values: CDR1 SGDLS, CDR2 YYNGEE. CDR3 sequence: CASSADRGSTGKEQYF. The CDR3 region has the DNA TGTGCCAGCAGCGCCGATAGGGGAAGTACGGGGAAGGAGCAGTACTTC.

The chain recombines TRBV5-1 with TRBJ2-7; D may be TRBD1 (5 bases). There are 11 residues in the CDR3. V was cut by 4 bases and J by 6 bases, with 8 bases left in between. The V gene's germline CDR1 is SGHRS and CDR2 YFSETQ. CDR3 region: CASSATGEQYF. The CDR3 region has the DNA TGCGCCAGCAGCGCCACAGGCGAGCAGTACTTC. Drawing the rest from reference TRBV5-1 and TRBJ2-7, the complete variable domain is KAGVTQTPRYLIKTRGQQVTLSCSPISGHRSVSWYQQTPGQGLQFLFEYFSETQRNKGNFPGRFSGRQFSNSRSEMNVSTLELGDSALYLCASSATGEQYFGPGTRLTVT.

The chain is built from TRBV27 and TRBJ1-2, with D possibly being TRBD1 (5 bases). The germline V and J ends were trimmed by 5 bases and 6 bases, with 19 bases remaining between them. The CDR3 length is 15 residues. From germline, CDR1 is MNHEY and CDR2 SMNVEV (reference sequence). CDR3 nucleotide sequence: TGTGCCAGCAGTATCACCCCGGGGGGGAAGGATGGCTACACCTTC. Its protein is CASSITPGGKDGYTF.

The chain employs TRBV9 and TRBJ1-3; D ambiguous. Trimming removed 1 base from V and 0 bases from J, with 8 bases in between. The V gene's germline CDR1 is SGDLS and CDR2 YYNGEE. The CDR3 has 15 amino acids. The CDR3 nucleotides read TGTGCCAGCAGCGTACAGGCCCTCTCTGGAAACACCATATATTTT. Protein: CASSVQALSGNTIYF.

The CDR3 DNA reads as TGTGCCTGGAGTGGAGGAGGGTGGCATTCACCCCTCCACTTT. Translation: CAWSGGGWHSPLHF. The chain recombines TRBV30 with TRBJ1-6; D not resolved. The CDR3 runs 14 residues. Germline loops: CDR1 GTSNPN, CDR2 SVGIG (reference sequence). The V and J ends lost 1 base and 8 bases respectively, with 12 bases between them.

The chain combines TRBV4-1 with TRBJ1-1; D remains ambiguous. The CDR3 has 14 residues. V was cut by 1 base and J by 0 bases, with 6 bases left in between. CDR1 and CDR2 from the germline V gene are MGHRA and YSYEKL. CDR3 residues: CASSQGTLNTEAFF. As DNA, the CDR3 is TGCGCCAGCAGCCAAGGCACCTTGAACACTGAAGCTTTCTTT.

V gene TRBV5-1 combines with J gene TRBJ2-5; tentative D call: TRBD2 (5 bases). The V end lost 2 bases, the J end lost 5 bases, and 22 bases lay between the germline ends. This CDR3 is built from 17 residues. Germline V CDR1 and CDR2: SGHRS, YFSETQ. The CDR3: CASSFGVVKGREETQYF. The CDR3 DNA is TGCGCCAGCAGCTTCGGGGTTGTTAAGGGAAGGGAGGAGACCCAGTACTTC.

This clone has only one observation. V is TRBV6-1 and J is TRBJ2-6; no clear D gene. The CDR3 sequence is 15 residues long. In germline, CDR1 is MNHNS, CDR2 SASEGT. V lost 2 bases and J 5 bases, leaving 10 bases between the germline ends. The CDR3 DNA is TGTGCCAGCAGTGAAAACAGAAACAGGGCCAACGTCCTGACTTTC. Encoded protein: CASSENRNRANVLTF.

This chain links TRBV30 with TRBJ1-2; no clear D. The CDR3 has 11 residues. Trimming pared 1 base from V and 6 bases from J, leaving 6 bases between. Germline lookup yields CDR1 GTSNPN and CDR2 SVGIG (reference sequence). The CDR3: CAWSGPNGYTF. CDR3 nucleotide sequence: TGTGCCTGGAGTGGCCCGAATGGCTACACCTTC.

This chain connects TRBV5-4 to TRBJ2-7; D may be TRBD1 (5 bases). CDR1 is SGHNT, CDR2 YYREEE, per germline (reference sequence). V lost 3 bases and J 5 bases, leaving 6 bases between the germline ends. This CDR3 region has 11 residues. The CDR3 reads CASSSDNEQYF. The CDR3 DNA reads as TGTGCCAGCAGCTCGGACAACGAGCAGTACTTC.

The chain is built from TRBV19 and TRBJ1-2, with D uncertain. Germline V gene lookup returns CDR1 LNHDA and CDR2 SQIVND (reference sequence). The CDR3 length is 14 residues. V was cut by 7 bases and J by 8 bases, with 20 bases left in between. The chain's CDR3 is CASTLRTESGGYTF. The CDR3 nucleotides read TGTGCCAGTACCCTTCGAACAGAGAGCGGGGGCTACACCTTC.

This chain links TRBV7-2 with TRBJ1-1, with D possibly matching TRBD1 (5 bases). CDR3 length equals 15 residues. V lost 7 bases, J lost 5 bases, and 20 bases lay in between. Per the germline V gene, CDR1 is SGHTA and CDR2 is FQGNSA. In DNA form, the CDR3 reads TGTGCCAGCACTAACGGGGCAGGCCGTTGGACTGAAGCTTTCTTT. Translated: CASTNGAGRWTEAFF. Complete variable domain (other parts from reference TRBV7-2 and TRBJ1-1): GAGVSQSPSNKVTEKGKDVELRCDPISGHTALYWYRQSLGQGLEFLIYFQGNSAPDKSGLPSDRFSAERTGGSVSTLTIQRTQQEDSAVYLCASTNGAGRWTEAFFGQGTRLTVV.

The chain joins TRBV5-1 to TRBJ1-1; weak D call: TRBD1 (5 bases). Germline V lookup: CDR1 SGHRS, CDR2 YFSETQ. V shed 0 bases and J shed 4 bases, with 13 bases lying between them. The length of the CDR3 is 15 residues. The CDR3 reads CASSLASGIGTEAFF. The CDR3 coding sequence is TGCGCCAGCAGCTTGGCTTCAGGGATAGGCACTGAAGCTTTCTTT.

This clone came up once. This chain uses TRBV25-1 with TRBJ1-1; D gene unclear. CDR3 size: 13 residues. The V end was cut by 5 bases, the J end by 5 bases, with 12 bases between. The V gene's germline CDR1 is MGHDK and CDR2 SYGVNS. The CDR3 DNA follows: TGTGCCAGCAGTTGGAAGAAGGGAACTGAAGCTTTCTTT. Protein sequence: CASSWKKGTEAFF. Full variable domain (rest looked up from reference TRBV25-1 and TRBJ1-1): EADIYQTPRYLVIGTGKKITLECSQTMGHDKMYWYQQDPGMELHLIHYSYGVNSTEKGDLSSESTVSRIRTEHFPLTLESARPSHTSQYLCASSWKKGTEAFFGQGTRLTVV.

V gene TRBV9 combines with J gene TRBJ2-1; no reliable D call. The V gene's germline CDR1 is SGDLS and CDR2 YYNGEE. The CDR3 is 16 residues long. V gave up 0 bases and J gave up 0 bases, with 10 bases separating them. The CDR3, as DNA: TGTGCCAGCAGCGTAGTTTCTAGGAGCTCCTACAATGAGCAGTTCTTC. Translated: CASSVVSRSSYNEQFF.

This sequence joins TRBV21-1 and TRBJ1-5. TRBV21-1 is classified as a pseudogene. CDR3 size: 16 residues. CDR3 sequence: CASSKVPGYSNQPQHF. In nucleotides, the CDR3 is TGTGCCAGCAGCAAAGTCCCCGGGTATAGCAATCAGCCCCAGCATTTT.

CDR3 in DNA: TGTGCCGTCCACATAACAGGTAGAAAAGCTTTCTTT. It specifies CAVHITGRKAFF. This chain links TRBV30 with TRBJ1-1; possible D gene TRBD1, 5 bases. The V end lost 8 bases, the J end lost 9 bases, and 19 bases lay between the germline ends. CDR3 size: 12 residues. Germline V CDR1 and CDR2: GTSNPN, SVGIG (reference sequence).

The gene calls are TRBV29-1 and TRBJ1-1; 7 bases are a match to TRBD1. The CDR3 has 14 residues. V shed 7 bases and J 4 bases; nucleotides not matched to a gene: 12. Germline values: CDR1 SQVTM, CDR2 ANQGSEA. CDR3 coding DNA: TGCAGCGGAGGGGTAGGGGGCGCAGGCACTGAAGCTTTCTTT. Protein product: CSGGVGGAGTEAFF.

This chain links TRBV29-1 with TRBJ2-3; possibly TRBD2 for D (6 bases). The CDR3 has 18 amino acids. Trimming pared 0 bases from V and 1 base from J, leaving 20 bases between. Germline-derived CDR1 and CDR2 are SQVTM and ANQGSEA. Here the CDR3 DNA reads TGCAGCGTTGAAGATCATTCCTCCTATAGCGGTCGCACAGATACGCAGTATTTT. Its translation is CSVEDHSSYSGRTDTQYF.

This chain uses TRBV27 with TRBJ2-2; the match to TRBD2 covers 7 bases. With 1 base clipped from V and 4 bases from J, the junction kept 6 bases outside the gene matches. The CDR3 is 16 residues long. Germline CDR1 reads MNHEY; CDR2 reads SMNVEV (reference sequence). CDR3 region: CASSLFPSGRTGELFF. CDR3 DNA sequence: TGTGCCAGCAGTTTATTTCCTAGCGGACGCACCGGGGAGCTGTTTTTT.

V and J are TRBV5-6 and TRBJ1-1, with 7 nucleotides matching TRBD1. CDR3 size: 12 residues. Germline CDR1 and CDR2: SGHDT and YYEEEE. Losses at the gene ends were 0 bases for V and 10 bases for J; bases not matched to a gene: 3. The CDR3 loop reads CASSLERTGAFF. CDR3 sequence (DNA): TGTGCCAGCAGCTTGGAGAGGACAGGAGCTTTCTTT.